What follows are 28 T cell receptor beta chains derived from one specimen sequenced in a study of blood T cell repertoires in COVID-19. Clones were read by immunoSEQ multiplex PCR, and TCRdb kept only the in-frame ones, dropping some. This sample has a few hundred thousand clones, with around four fifths found just once. Sequencing was done on a sample of peripheral blood. Every receptor here comes from a woman older than 75 with active or convalescent COVID-19.

This sequence joins TRBV18 and TRBJ1-1, with D perhaps matching TRBD1 (6 bases). Germline assignment: CDR1 KGHSH and CDR2 LQKENI. Trimming took 8 bases from V and 6 from J, leaving 19 bases between them. The CDR3 length is 14 residues. CDR3 DNA sequence: TGTGCCAGCCTACGGGGGGGGCCCAGCGCTGAAGCTTTCTTT. Translated, it gives CASLRGGPSAEAFF.

Written as DNA, the CDR3 is TGTGCCAGCAGTTCAAACGGACAGCGCGGTGAAAAACTGTTTTTT. As protein: CASSSNGQRGEKLFF. The rearrangement joins TRBV6-5 to TRBJ1-4, with a tentative D call TRBD1 (6 bases). With 4 bases removed from V and 7 bases from J, the gap between germline ends came to 16 bases. The CDR3 totals 15 residues. Germline values: CDR1 MNHEY, CDR2 SVGAGI.

The J gene is TRBJ2-5, the V gene TRBV19; 12 bases map to TRBD1. Trimming at V came to 6 bases and at J to 7 bases, leaving 6 bases not matched to a gene. The germline V gene encodes CDR1 LNHDA and CDR2 SQIVND (reference sequence). CDR3 length: 14 residues. The CDR3 region has the DNA TGTGCCAGTAGACAGGGACAGGGGGCGGTGACCCAGTACTTC. Protein: CASRQGQGAVTQYF.

The chain has TRBV7-2 and TRBJ2-7; 12 nucleotides match TRBD2. CDR3 length equals 16 residues. Germline lookup yields CDR1 SGHTA and CDR2 FQGNSA. V lost 5 bases, J lost 3 bases, and 8 bases stayed unmatched. The CDR3 protein is CASSPPGTSGYYEQYF. DNA of the CDR3: TGTGCCAGCAGCCCACCCGGGACTAGCGGGTACTACGAGCAGTACTTC.

The chain recombines TRBV7-9 with TRBJ1-2; D is ambiguous. Germline V CDR1 and CDR2: SEHNR, FQNEAQ (reference sequence). The CDR3 is made up of 16 amino acids. Between the trimmed V and J ends, which lost 2 bases and 1 base, there was a span of 14 bases. CDR3 residues: CASSLNSLPVNYGYTF. CDR3 bases: TGTGCCAGCAGCTTAAATTCGCTCCCGGTTAACTATGGCTACACCTTC.

V usage is TRBV18 and J usage is TRBJ2-7; 8 bases are a match to TRBD1. The length of the CDR3 is 11 residues. Germline V gene lookup returns CDR1 KGHSH and CDR2 LQKENI. After removal of 8 bases from V and 10 bases from J, the junction contained 7 bases not matched to a gene. The CDR3 DNA follows: TGTGCCAGCACGGACAGGGCTGAACAGTACTTC. Translating it yields CASTDRAEQYF.

This chain joins TRBV7-3 and TRBJ2-3; 13 bases are shared with TRBD2. The J segment lost 3 bases and the V segment lost 5 bases, leaving 8 bases of the junction unmatched. The CDR3 is made up of 17 amino acids. CDR1 is SGHTA, CDR2 FQGTGA, per germline. CDR3 nucleotides: TGTGCCAGCAGCGGGACTAGCGGGGTTTCCAGGACAGATACGCAGTATTTT. Its protein product is CASSGTSGVSRTDTQYF.

The chain is built from TRBV19 and TRBJ1-3, with D hard to call. V was trimmed by 4 bases and J by 0 bases, leaving 7 bases between them. Germline V gene data show CDR1 as LNHDA and CDR2 as SQIVND (reference sequence). CDR3 length: 14 amino acids. The CDR3 sequence is CASSNRNSGNTIYF. Here the CDR3 DNA reads TGTGCCAGTAGTAACAGAAACTCTGGAAACACCATATATTTT.

The chain couples TRBV7-9 to TRBJ1-5; TRBD1 is a possible D gene (5 bases). Between the trimmed V and J ends, which lost 2 bases and 3 bases, there was a span of 14 bases. The CDR3 contains 16 residues. The germline CDR1 and CDR2 sequences are SEHNR and FQNEAQ (reference sequence). CDR3 coding DNA: TGTGCCAGCAGCTTACAGGGAGGAGTGAACAATCAGCCCCAGCATTTT. Translated, it gives CASSLQGGVNNQPQHF.

V usage is TRBV5-1 and J usage is TRBJ2-6; 11 nucleotides line up with TRBD1. Germline loops: CDR1 SGHRS, CDR2 YFSETQ. The CDR3 is 17 amino acids. V lost 4 bases to trimming and J lost 3 bases; unmatched junction nucleotides: 6. The CDR3 nucleotides are TGCGCCAGCAGCCCAGGACAGGGGGCGGGTGGGGCCAACGTCCTGACTTTC. This translates into CASSPGQGAGGANVLTF.

CDR3: CASSSRQSSYNEQFF. The DNA of the CDR3 is TGTGCCAGCAGCAGTCGACAGAGCTCCTACAATGAGCAGTTCTTC. This chain links TRBV11-3 with TRBJ2-1; D may be TRBD1 (5 bases). CDR3 size: 15 residues. The V and J ends lost 5 bases and 0 bases respectively, with 11 bases between them. Looked up from germline, CDR1 is SGHNT and CDR2 is YENEEA.

The chain joins TRBV20-1 to TRBJ2-1; D gene uncertain. This CDR3 is 10 amino acids long. Germline CDR1 is DFQATT and CDR2 is SNEGSKA (reference sequence). The ends were cut back, 3 bases at V and 8 bases at J, with 5 bases in the middle. CDR3 residues: CSARAYEQFF. CDR3 nucleotides: TGCAGTGCTAGGGCCTATGAGCAGTTCTTC.

V gene TRBV5-6 combines with J gene TRBJ2-3; D is undetermined. Trimming stripped 1 base from V and 4 bases from J, with 7 bases between. This CDR3 has 13 amino acids. Germline V lookup: CDR1 SGHDT, CDR2 YYEEEE. CDR3 sequence: CASSLRRADTQYF. DNA for the CDR3: TGTGCCAGCAGCTTGCGGAGAGCAGATACGCAGTATTTT.

V gene TRBV3-1 (or the pseudogene TRBV3-2) combines with J gene TRBJ2-7; TRBD2 matches at 7 bases. The CDR3 covers 15 residues. The J segment lost 4 bases and the V segment lost 4 bases, leaving 10 bases of the junction unmatched. Germline lookup yields CDR1 LGHDT and CDR2 YNNKEL (reference sequence). The chain's CDR3 is CASSPGDISGYEQYF. The CDR3 coding sequence is TGTGCCAGCAGCCCTGGAGACATTAGCGGGTACGAGCAGTACTTC.

The chain has TRBV5-1 and TRBJ2-2; D call uncertain. Trimming removed 1 base from V and 3 bases from J, with 10 bases in between. CDR3 length: 15 residues. Germline CDR1 is SGHRS and CDR2 is YFSETQ. CDR3 protein: CASSLLGRDTGELFF. CDR3 nucleotide sequence: TGCGCCAGCAGCTTGTTGGGCAGAGACACCGGGGAGCTGTTTTTT.

The rearrangement uses TRBV11-2 and TRBJ2-1; possible D gene TRBD2, 5 bases. Looked up from germline, CDR1 is SGHAT and CDR2 is FQNNGV. The CDR3 covers 11 residues. Trimming stripped 4 bases from V and 16 bases from J, with 14 bases between. CDR3 in amino acids: CASSSREAQFF. In DNA form, the CDR3 reads TGTGCCAGCAGCTCCCGGGAAGCTCAATTCTTC. The variable domain in full, with the rest retrieved from reference TRBV11-2 and TRBJ2-1, is EAGVAQSPRYKIIEKRQSVAFWCNPISGHATLYWYQQILGQGPKLLIQFQNNGVVDDSQLPKDRFSAERLKGVDSTLKIQPAKLEDSAVYLCASSSREAQFFGPGTRLTVL.

This clone is a singleton in its sample. The chain carries TRBV3-1 (or the pseudogene TRBV3-2) and TRBJ2-7; D is perhaps TRBD2 (6 bases). V lost 1 base, J lost 2 bases, and 15 bases lay in between. The CDR3 is 16 amino acids. Germline V gives CDR1 LGHDT, CDR2 YNNKEL (reference sequence). The CDR3 here is CASSQGQTGVPYEQYF. DNA of the CDR3: TGTGCCAGCAGCCAAGGTCAGACGGGAGTCCCCTACGAGCAGTACTTC.

The chain couples TRBV7-9 to TRBJ2-3, with 9 bases matching TRBD1. Trimming took 5 bases from V and 6 from J; bases not matched to a gene: 3. Germline values: CDR1 SEHNR, CDR2 FQNEAQ (reference sequence). There are 13 residues in the CDR3. CDR3 protein: CASSKDRGDTQYF. The CDR3 DNA is TGTGCCAGCAGCAAAGACAGGGGGGATACGCAGTATTTT.

The rearrangement joins TRBV5-1 to TRBJ2-7; a possible D gene is TRBD2 (6 bases). V lost 7 bases to trimming and J lost 4 bases, with 21 bases between them. From germline, CDR1 is SGHRS and CDR2 YFSETQ. The CDR3 sequence is 15 residues long. The CDR3, as DNA: TGCGCCAGCCAATATGAGGGGAGGTTGGGGTACGAGCAGTACTTC. Its translation: CASQYEGRLGYEQYF.

V gene TRBV7-9 combines with J gene TRBJ2-3; D is unresolved. Germline assignment: CDR1 SEHNR and CDR2 FQNEAQ (reference sequence). Trimming pared 3 bases from V and 5 bases from J, leaving 9 bases between. The CDR3 has 13 residues. The CDR3 sequence is CASSFLGEDTQYF. As DNA, the CDR3 is TGTGCCAGCAGCTTTCTGGGCGAAGATACGCAGTATTTT.

V gene TRBV7-2 combines with J gene TRBJ1-6, with D perhaps matching TRBD1 (5 bases). V was clipped by 1 base and J by 9 bases, with 19 bases between them. The CDR3 consists of 17 residues. The germline CDR1 and CDR2 sequences are SGHTA and FQGNSA. CDR3 DNA: TGTGCCAGCAGCTTAGTGGCGGGGCGCGTTGTAAGTTCACCCCTCCACTTT. It codes for CASSLVAGRVVSSPLHF. Full variable domain (remainder filled in from reference TRBV7-2 and TRBJ1-6): GAGVSQSPSNKVTEKGKDVELRCDPISGHTALYWYRQSLGQGLEFLIYFQGNSAPDKSGLPSDRFSAERTGGSVSTLTIQRTQQEDSAVYLCASSLVAGRVVSSPLHFGNGTRLTVT.

This chain links TRBV28 with TRBJ2-7; TRBD1 is a possible D gene (6 bases). Germline CDR1 is MDHEN and CDR2 is SYDVKM. The V end lost 2 bases, the J end lost 2 bases, and 16 bases lay between the germline ends. This CDR3 comprises 16 residues. As DNA, the CDR3 is TGTGCCAGCAGTTTAGCGGCGGACAGTGGGGCCTACGAGCAGTACTTC. This codes for CASSLAADSGAYEQYF.

J is TRBJ1-3 and V is TRBV4-1, with D possibly being TRBD1 (5 bases). The CDR3 loop spans 16 amino acids. CDR1 is MGHRA, CDR2 YSYEKL, per germline. V was pared by 0 bases and J by 2 bases, with 11 bases between. The CDR3 is CASSQDDGRAGNTIYF. The CDR3 DNA sequence: TGCGCCAGCAGCCAAGATGACGGCAGGGCTGGAAACACCATATATTTT.

The chain is built from TRBV19 and TRBJ2-6; D possibly corresponds to TRBD2 (5 bases). CDR1 and CDR2 from the germline V gene are LNHDA and SQIVND (reference sequence). The length of the CDR3 is 15 residues. V was clipped by 6 bases and J by 4 bases, with 13 bases between them. CDR3 sequence: CASSKLDPGANVLTF. The DNA of the CDR3 is TGTGCCAGTAGCAAACTAGACCCAGGGGCCAACGTCCTGACTTTC.

The V call is TRBV3-1 (or the pseudogene TRBV3-2), the J call TRBJ2-3; 11 bases map to TRBD2. Germline V gene lookup returns CDR1 LGHDT and CDR2 YNNKEL (reference sequence). Trimming cost V 1 base and J 5 bases; bases outside gene matches: 2. The CDR3 has 15 amino acids. CDR3 sequence (DNA): TGTGCCAGCAGCCAAGCTAGCGGGAGGAGAGATACGCAGTATTTT. Protein sequence: CASSQASGRRDTQYF.

The gene calls are TRBV2 and TRBJ2-3; D gene ambiguous. Germline CDR1 reads SNHLY; CDR2 reads FYNNEI. The CDR3 contains 14 residues. Between the trimmed V and J ends, which lost 6 bases and 3 bases, there was a span of 13 bases. CDR3 coding DNA: TGTGCCAGCAGCCCTTTGGGCTTTACAGATACGCAGTATTTT. Its translation: CASSPLGFTDTQYF.

V is TRBV10-1 and J is TRBJ2-1; D remains unclear. This CDR3 is 14 amino acids long. The V end was cut by 4 bases, the J end by 7 bases, with 14 bases between. Germline CDR1 is WNHNN and CDR2 is SYGVQD (reference sequence). The CDR3 DNA reads TGCGCCAGCAGTGGGAGACTCCAGAGGAATGAGCAGTTCTTC. Protein: CASSGRLQRNEQFF.

This chain connects TRBV3-1 (or the pseudogene TRBV3-2) to TRBJ2-7, with D possibly being TRBD2 (6 bases). CDR1 LGHDT and CDR2 YNNKEL come from the germline V gene (reference sequence). The CDR3 contains 13 residues. Trimming took off 4 bases at V and 0 bases at J, with 7 bases between the two ends. The CDR3 region has the DNA TGTGCCAGCAGCCGCGGGGCCTCCTACGAGCAGTACTTC. Its protein is CASSRGASYEQYF.